Given below is one T cell receptor (beta chain) in context. The template, roughly 510 ng total RNA, yielded TCR beta cDNA made with a constant-region primer. Slightly modified ARM-PCR served as the procedure for the TCR beta libraries. These libraries came from three rounds of nested multiplex PCR. Forward primers for TRBV1-TRBV30 and a C-beta reverse primer served the first two PCR rounds, at 10 cycles each. TCRdb re-called the multiplex PCR reads through MiXCR, storing one row per CDR3 protein. The repertoire holds 300,000 to 400,000 distinct CDR3 sequences, with 65% as singletons. The researchers obtained blood RNA from unsorted whole blood and also extracted germline DNA. This record comes from a study of tumor-infiltrating lymphocytes in primary liver carcinoma. V shed 0 bases and J 5 bases; nucleotides not matched to a gene: 3. The length of the CDR3 is 14 residues. CDR1 is SGHRS and CDR2 is YFSETQ in the germline V gene.

This TCR was sampled from a man aged 35 to 55 with primary liver carcinoma and hepatitis B virus infection. Sequenced sample: peripheral blood. The rearrangement uses TRBV5-1 and TRBJ2-5; 8 positions match TRBD1. The CDR3: CASSLGTGMETQYF. The CDR3 DNA follows: TGCGCCAGCAGCTTGGGGACAGGGATGGAGACCCAGTACTTC.